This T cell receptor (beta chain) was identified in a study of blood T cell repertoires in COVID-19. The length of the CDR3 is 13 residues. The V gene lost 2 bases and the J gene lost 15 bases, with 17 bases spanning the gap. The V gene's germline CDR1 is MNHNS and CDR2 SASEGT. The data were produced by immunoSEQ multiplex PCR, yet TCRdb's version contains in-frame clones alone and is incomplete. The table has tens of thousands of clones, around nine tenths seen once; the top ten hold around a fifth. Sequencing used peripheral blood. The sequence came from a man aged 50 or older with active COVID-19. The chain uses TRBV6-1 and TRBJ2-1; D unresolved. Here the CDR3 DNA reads TGTGCCAGCAGTGAATCTGATAATCGAGGTCCGTTCTTC. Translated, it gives CASSESDNRGPFF.